This T cell receptor beta chain was retrieved from a study of beta chain features in type 1 diabetes. About the study: Sorted cells, roughly 98,000,000 in number, were examined across all samples.

The V gene end was trimmed by 4 bases and the J gene end by 4 bases; junction bases not matched to a gene: 2. The CDR3 is 16 residues long. Per germline, CDR1 MNHEY and CDR2 SMNVEV (reference sequence). A heparinised blood draw that averaged about 0.11 L was obtained once from each donor. Using CD45RO/CCR7/CD25/CD127/CD95/CD27, CD4+ naive, central memory, regulatory and stem cell-like memory cells were sorted. Study-level findings and limits: TCRB CDR3 length was moderately but significantly reduced in all four CD4+ subsets of Type 1 diabetes patients. TCRB repertoires of naive, central memory and Treg cells appeared more similar among patients than among healthy donors.

This clone was observed a few times. Antigen specificity is unknown. As every portion of the isolated RNA was reverse transcribed, the sequencing read expressed TCRB transcripts. TCRdb's copy holds only in-frame clones and misses some; the assay was immunoSEQ multiplex PCR. The sample has over 600,000 clones; over 10% are singletons. The genes are TRBV27 and TRBJ2-2; 14 positions match TRBD2. This sequence originates from a man aged 25 to 45 with type 1 diabetes. The sequenced material came from naive CD4+ T cells from blood. The CDR3 nucleotides read TGTGCCAGCAGTTGGGGACTAGCGGGGGTCACCGGGGAGCTGTTTTTT. Protein: CASSWGLAGVTGELFF.